The rows below give T cell receptor beta chains drawn from one sample of a study of cytomegalovirus exposure and HLA in healthy donors. The assay was immunoSEQ multiplex PCR, and TCRdb's table has in-frame clones only and misses some. The table lists 80,000 or so clones, approximately 75% of them singletons. Sequenced material: PBMCs. The receptors come from a woman between 40 and 50 years old in good health and CMV-seronegative. Each CDR3 is given with its conserved first and last residue. Each record gives: clone size, V gene, D gene, J gene, CDR3 DNA, CDR3 protein. D genes are given only for firm matches. Clone sizes are given selectively: once, few, many, or a class where the clone is expanded.

>-|TRBV5-1|TRBD2|TRBJ2-5
TGCGCCAGCAGCTTGCGCGGGGGAGGAGAGACCCAGTACTTC
CASSLRGGGETQYF
>-|TRBV29-1|-|TRBJ2-4
TGCAGCGTTGACAGCGGTGAAAACATTCAGTACTTC
CSVDSGENIQYF
>once|TRBV27|-|TRBJ1-1
TGTGCCAGCAGTTCAAGAGGGTCCCACACTGAAGCTTTCTTT
CASSSRGSHTEAFF
>-|TRBV27|-|TRBJ1-2
TGTGCCAGCAGTTTAAGGGAGGGCTATGGCTACACCTTC
CASSLREGYGYTF
>-|TRBV7-6|-|TRBJ2-3
TGTGCCAGCAGCTTAATCCCCGCGAGCACAGATACGCAGTATTTT
CASSLIPASTDTQYF
>-|TRBV6-4|-|TRBJ2-3
TGTGCCAGCAGTGAACGACTAGAATCAGATACGCAGTATTTT
CASSERLESDTQYF
>-|TRBV4-1|TRBD1|TRBJ1-6
TGCGCCAGCAGCAACCGGGACAGGGGTTCACCCCTCCACTTT
CASSNRDRGSPLHF
>-|TRBV2|-|TRBJ1-6
TGTGCCAGCACCGAAGGGGCCAGAACTAATTCACCCCTCCACTTT
CASTEGARTNSPLHF
>once|TRBV2|-|TRBJ2-5
TGTGCCAGCCGGGGGATCGAAGAGACCCAGTACTTC
CASRGIEETQYF
>once|TRBV7-9|TRBD2|TRBJ2-2
TGTGCCAGCAGCTTGGCAAGACTAGCGGGTTCAAGCCAGCTGTTTTTT
CASSLARLAGSSQLFF
>-|TRBV6-5|TRBD1|TRBJ1-1
TGTGCCAGCAGTTACTCTACAGGGGACACTGAAGCTTTCTTT
CASSYSTGDTEAFF
>-|TRBV25-1|TRBD1|TRBJ1-3
TGTGCCAGCAGTGAAGGGACAGGGGGCGCAGGAAACACCATATATTTT
CASSEGTGGAGNTIYF
>-|TRBV10-1|-|TRBJ2-5
TGCGCCAGCAGCGGGGAGACCAGGGGGACCCAGTACTTC
CASSGETRGTQYF
>once|TRBV25-1|-|TRBJ1-2
TGTGCCAGCAGTGCAAAGAGGACAAACTATGGCTACACCTTC
CASSAKRTNYGYTF
>-|TRBV5-6|-|TRBJ1-2
TGTGCCAGCAGCTTCCGGGAGAACTATGGCTACACCTTC
CASSFRENYGYTF
>-|TRBV2|TRBD2|TRBJ2-2
TGTGCCAGCAGTCCCGGACTAGCGGGGCGCACCGGGGAGCTGTTTTTT
CASSPGLAGRTGELFF
>few|TRBV7-2|-|TRBJ1-1
TGTGCCAGCAGCTCGGGCCCGGGAACGGCTTTCTTT
CASSSGPGTAFF
>-|TRBV28|-|TRBJ1-5
TGTGCCAGCAGTTTATCAGGGTTTCAGCCCCAGCATTTT
CASSLSGFQPQHF
>-|TRBV7-9|-|TRBJ1-5
TGTGCCAGCAGCTTAGGGACCGCGAGGGAGCAGCCCCAGCATTTT
CASSLGTAREQPQHF
>-|TRBV18|-|TRBJ1-3
TGTGCCAGCTCACCGTACTACGGACAGTCCTCTGGAAACACCATATATTTT
CASSPYYGQSSGNTIYF
>-|TRBV7-9|-|TRBJ2-2
TGTGCCAGCAGCCAGGTGCGCACCGGGGAGCTGTTTTTT
CASSQVRTGELFF
>-|TRBV6-6|TRBD1|TRBJ2-7
TGTGCCAGCAGCGGACAGGCCAACTACGAGCAGTACTTC
CASSGQANYEQYF
>few|TRBV5-4|-|TRBJ1-1
TGTGCCAGCAGCTTGCCCTTGGGCCCGGCAACTGAAGCTTTCTTT
CASSLPLGPATEAFF
>-|TRBV5-1|TRBD1|TRBJ2-7
TGCGCCAGCAGTGGGACAGGGGACATCACCTACGAGCAGTACTTC
CASSGTGDITYEQYF
>-|TRBV5-1|TRBD2|TRBJ2-5
TGCGCCAGCAGCTTGGCCGACGAGCGGGGAGAGACCCAGTACTTC
CASSLADERGETQYF
>-|TRBV19|-|TRBJ2-2
TGTGCCAGTAGTACCCTAAACACCGGGGAGCTGTTTTTT
CASSTLNTGELFF
>-|TRBV30|TRBD1|TRBJ1-6
TGTGCCTGGAGGAGGACAGGGAACTATAATTCACCCCTCCACTTT
CAWRRTGNYNSPLHF
>-|TRBV2|-|TRBJ1-2
TGTGCCAGCAGACCCGACAAGATCTATGGCTACACCTTC
CASRPDKIYGYTF
>-|TRBV7-9|TRBD2|TRBJ2-7
TGTGCCAGCAGCGAGATTAGCGGGAGTACCTACGAGCAGTACTTC
CASSEISGSTYEQYF
>-|TRBV18|-|TRBJ1-6
TGTGCCAGCTCACAGCAGGGAACGTATAATTCACCCCTCCACTTT
CASSQQGTYNSPLHF
>-|TRBV2|TRBD2|TRBJ2-3
TGTGCCAGCAGTGTGGGCGGGGGGACAGATACGCAGTATTTT
CASSVGGGTDTQYF
>-|TRBV6-5|-|TRBJ1-6
TGTGCCAGCAGTTTTAGAAGAGGGTTGGTTTCACCCCTCCACTTT
CASSFRRGLVSPLHF
>-|TRBV7-3|TRBD2|TRBJ2-1
TGTGCCAGCAGCTTAAATGGACTAGCGATGAATGAGCAGTTCTTC
CASSLNGLAMNEQFF
>-|TRBV11-2|TRBD2|TRBJ2-3
TGTGCCAGCAGCTTAGGGACTAGCGGGAGGTCGGCAGATACGCAGTATTTT
CASSLGTSGRSADTQYF
>-|TRBV6-1|-|TRBJ1-4
TGTGCCAGCAGGGAGACAGCTACTAATGAAAAACTGTTTTTT
CASRETATNEKLFF
>-|TRBV7-6|-|TRBJ2-2
TGTGCCAGCAGCCCACAGACTAGAGCCGGGGAGCTGTTTTTT
CASSPQTRAGELFF
>-|TRBV30|TRBD2|TRBJ2-1
TGTGCCTGGGCCGCACTAGCGGGAAACTACAATGAGCAGTTCTTC
CAWAALAGNYNEQFF
>-|TRBV27|-|TRBJ2-7
TGTGCCACCGCCCCCGGGAGTACCTCCTACGAGCAGTACTTC
CATAPGSTSYEQYF
>few|TRBV7-3|-|TRBJ2-3
TGTGCCAGCAGCTTACTGGGCCCAGATACGCAGTATTTT
CASSLLGPDTQYF
>-|TRBV5-1|-|TRBJ2-1
TGCGCCAGCAGCTTGGCCTTTACCAGCTCCTACAATGAGCAGTTCTTC
CASSLAFTSSYNEQFF
>few|TRBV19|-|TRBJ2-6
TGTGCCAGTAGTATAACAGCTCTGACAAACTCTGGGGCCAACGTCCTGACTTTC
CASSITALTNSGANVLTF
>-|TRBV4-1|TRBD1|TRBJ2-4
TGCGCCAGCAGCTCAGGGGGCCCCGGGGACATTCAGTACTTC
CASSSGGPGDIQYF
>few|TRBV6-1|-|TRBJ1-5
TGTGCCAGCGACAGGCTAAATCAGCCCCAGCATTTT
CASDRLNQPQHF
>few|TRBV19|TRBD2|TRBJ2-7
TGTGCCAGTAGTCCCGCACTAGCGGGGACCTACGAGCAGTACTTC
CASSPALAGTYEQYF
>-|TRBV18|-|TRBJ2-1
TGTGCCAGCTCAACTACTAGATACAATGAGCAGTTCTTC
CASSTTRYNEQFF
>-|TRBV7-6|TRBD1|TRBJ1-1
TGTGCCAGCAGCTTGCACAGGGGGAGAGCTTTCTTT
CASSLHRGRAFF
>-|TRBV12-5|TRBD1|TRBJ2-1
TGTGCTAGTGGCTATGAGGGGGACAGAATCCCCAATGAGCAGTTCTTC
CASGYEGDRIPNEQFF
>-|TRBV7-2|-|TRBJ2-3
TGTGCCAGCAGCTTATGGCGCACAGATACGCAGTATTTT
CASSLWRTDTQYF
>few|TRBV28|TRBD2|TRBJ2-1
TGTGCCAGCAGGGGTCTGCGGGAGGTGGATGAGCAGTTCTTC
CASRGLREVDEQFF
>once|TRBV28|-|TRBJ1-6
TGTGCCAGCAGTTTTGGGCAGCTTCCTTCTAATTCACCCCTCCACTTT
CASSFGQLPSNSPLHF
>few|TRBV4-3|TRBD2|TRBJ2-3
TGCGCCAGCAGCCAGGGGATGACTAGCGGGAGGGCTGATACGCAGTATTTT
CASSQGMTSGRADTQYF
>once|TRBV27|-|TRBJ2-7
TGTGCCAGCAGTTATCGCAGGGACTCCTACGAGCAGTACTTC
CASSYRRDSYEQYF
>-|TRBV2|-|TRBJ2-1
TGTGCCAGCAGTGGAGGGAGCTACGCTGGGAGTGAGCAGTTCTTC
CASSGGSYAGSEQFF
>-|TRBV5-1|-|TRBJ2-1
TGCGCCAGCAGCCTGGAGCGGAGCTCCTACAATGAGCAGTTCTTC
CASSLERSSYNEQFF